This TCR beta chain was observed in a study of CD8+ T cells in alopecia areata. Study-level points and caveats: Higher clonality was seen in lesional scalp than in normal scalp, especially in alopecia totalis/universalis.

Specified treatment: oral pan-JAK inhibitor, 5-10 mg twice daily. This clone has more than one count but fewer than ten. The target antigen is unknown. Sequencing relied on a cDNA template that was reverse transcribed from extracted RNA. The method was immunoSEQ multiplex PCR; TCRdb's version includes in-frame clones alone and lacks a portion of them. The sample holds about 300,000 clones; roughly 60% are singletons and the top ten take around 1.8%. The V end was cut by 4 bases, the J end by 0 bases, with 10 bases between. The CDR3 length is 14 residues. Germline V gene lookup returns CDR1 SGHNT and CDR2 YYREEE (reference sequence).

This chain uses TRBV5-4 with TRBJ2-5; D is perhaps TRBD1 (6 bases). This specimen was CD4+ T cells sorted from blood, taken at week 24, from a patient treated with tofacitinib. The receptor comes from a human donor with alopecia areata. CDR3 loop: CASSPGTHQETQYF. CDR3 coding DNA: TGTGCCAGCAGCCCCGGGACACACCAAGAGACCCAGTACTTC.